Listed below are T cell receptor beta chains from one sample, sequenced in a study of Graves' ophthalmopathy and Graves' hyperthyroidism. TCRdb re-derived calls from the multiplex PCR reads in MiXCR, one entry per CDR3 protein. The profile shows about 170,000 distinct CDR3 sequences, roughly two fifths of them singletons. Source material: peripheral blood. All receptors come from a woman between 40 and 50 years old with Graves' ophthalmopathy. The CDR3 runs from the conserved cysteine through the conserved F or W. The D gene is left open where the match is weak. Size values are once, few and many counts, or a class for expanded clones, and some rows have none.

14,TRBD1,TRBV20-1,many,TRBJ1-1,TGCAGTGTTGCTAATCAACAGGGGGACACTGAAGCTTTCTTT,CSVANQQGDTEAFF
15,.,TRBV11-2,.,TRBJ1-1,TGTGCCAGCAGCTCAAGGGGGGGGCGACGGGGTGAAGCTTTCTTT,CASSSRGGRRGEAFF
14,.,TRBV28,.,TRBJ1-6,TGTGCCAGCAGTTCACTTGTATTAGGTTCACCCCTCCACTTT,CASSSLVLGSPLHF
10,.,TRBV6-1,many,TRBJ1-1,TGTGCCAGCACCTACACTGAAGCTTTCTTT,CASTYTEAFF
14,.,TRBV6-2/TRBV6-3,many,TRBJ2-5,TGTGCCAGCAGTTCTTACAGAGTCCAAGAGACCCAGTACTTC,CASSSYRVQETQYF
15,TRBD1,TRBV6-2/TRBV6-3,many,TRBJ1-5,TGTGCCAGCAGTCCAGGGGGCCTGGGCAATCAGCCCCAGCATTTT,CASSPGGLGNQPQHF
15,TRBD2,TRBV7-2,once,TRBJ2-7,TGTGCCAGCAGCCCCCCAGCGGGAGGCCTCTACGAGCAGTACTTC,CASSPPAGGLYEQYF
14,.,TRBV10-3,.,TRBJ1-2,TGTGCCATCAGTGAATCACCCCAGGTCTATGGCTACACCTTC,CAISESPQVYGYTF
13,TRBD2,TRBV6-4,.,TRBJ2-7,TGTGCCAGCAACCTAGCGGCCACCTACGAGCAGTACTTC,CASNLAATYEQYF
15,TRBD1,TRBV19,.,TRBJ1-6,TGTGCCAGCAGACCCAGCAGGGGGAATAATTCACCCCTCCACTTT,CASRPSRGNNSPLHF
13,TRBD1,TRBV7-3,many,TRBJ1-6,TGTGCCAGCAGCGCCCGACAGGGAACACCCCTCCACTTT,CASSARQGTPLHF
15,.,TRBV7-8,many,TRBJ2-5,TGTGCCAGCAGCTCGTCCACGACTGGCGGGGAGACCCAGTACTTC,CASSSSTTGGETQYF
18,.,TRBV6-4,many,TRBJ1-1,TGTGCCAGTTTAGCATGGGTGGGCAGGGGAGGTTCGTACACTGAAGCTTTCTTT,CASLAWVGRGGSYTEAFF
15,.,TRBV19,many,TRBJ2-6,TGTGCCAGTAGTCGTTGGGAGTCTGGGGCCAACGTCCTGACTTTC,CASSRWESGANVLTF
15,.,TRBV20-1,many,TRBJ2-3,TGCAGTGCTAGATCGGGGGGCACCCCCACAGATACGCAGTATTTT,CSARSGGTPTDTQYF
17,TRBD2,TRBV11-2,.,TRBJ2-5,TGTGCCAGCAGCTTAGTCAGACTAGCGGGGTTCCAAGAGACCCAGTACTTC,CASSLVRLAGFQETQYF
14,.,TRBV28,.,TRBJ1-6,TGTGCCAGCAGTTTATCGGTCGGAAATTCACCCCTCCACTTT,CASSLSVGNSPLHF
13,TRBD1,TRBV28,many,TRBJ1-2,TGTGCCAGCACTGGACAGGGAAGCTATGGCTACACCTTC,CASTGQGSYGYTF
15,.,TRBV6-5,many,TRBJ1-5,TGTGCCAGCAGTTCCGGGACACTTAGCAATCAGCCCCAGCATTTT,CASSSGTLSNQPQHF
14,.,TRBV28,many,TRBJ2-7,TGTGCCAGCAGTCTACCCCCGTCTCTTTCCGAGCAGTACTTC,CASSLPPSLSEQYF
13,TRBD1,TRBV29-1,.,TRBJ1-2,TGCAGCGTTTCATCCGGGACAGCCTATGGCTACACCTTC,CSVSSGTAYGYTF
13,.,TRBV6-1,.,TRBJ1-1,TGTGCCAGCTACAGGCATCCAGGCACTGAAGCTTTCTTT,CASYRHPGTEAFF
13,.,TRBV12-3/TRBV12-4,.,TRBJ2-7,TGTGCCAGCAGTTTGCAGGGGGGTCCTGAGCAGTACTTC,CASSLQGGPEQYF
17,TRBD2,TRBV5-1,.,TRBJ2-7,TGCGCCAGCAGCTTGGCCAGCGGGAGACCACAGGACTACGAGCAGTACTTC,CASSLASGRPQDYEQYF
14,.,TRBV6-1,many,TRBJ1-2,TGTGCCAGCAGTGAAATCGGGAGGCCCTTTGGCTACACCTTC,CASSEIGRPFGYTF
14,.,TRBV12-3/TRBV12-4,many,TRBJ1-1,TGTGCCACGGGGTCGACCCTAGGGGCCAATGAAGCTTTCTTT,CATGSTLGANEAFF
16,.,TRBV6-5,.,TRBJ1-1,TGTGCCAGCAGTCACACCGCGGGAGGGGGAACTTCTGAAGCTTTCTTT,CASSHTAGGGTSEAFF
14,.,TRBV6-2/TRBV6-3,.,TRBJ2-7,TGTGCCAGCAGTTACCGAGGACAGCGATTGGAGCAGTACTTC,CASSYRGQRLEQYF
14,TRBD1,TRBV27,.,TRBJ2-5,TGTGCCAGCATGGCAGAGACAGGGGGGGAGACCCAGTACTTC,CASMAETGGETQYF
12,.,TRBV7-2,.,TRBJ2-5,TGTGCCAGCAGCTACTACCAAGAGACCCAGTACTTC,CASSYYQETQYF
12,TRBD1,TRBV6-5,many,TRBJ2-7,TGTGCCAGCAGTTATTCCGGACAGGGCCTGTACTTC,CASSYSGQGLYF
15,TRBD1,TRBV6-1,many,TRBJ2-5,TGTGCCAGCGGGACAGGCGTGCTGGACCAAGAGACCCAGTACTTC,CASGTGVLDQETQYF
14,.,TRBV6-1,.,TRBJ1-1,TGTGCCAGCAGTGAGAGGGAGTTGAACACTGAAGCTTTCTTT,CASSERELNTEAFF
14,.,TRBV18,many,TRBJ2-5,TGTGCCAGCTCACCACAAGGGGCCACAGAGACCCAGTACTTC,CASSPQGATETQYF
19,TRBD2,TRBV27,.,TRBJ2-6,TGTGCCAGCAGTTTAAGGACTAGCGGGAGACTTGCTGGGGCCAACGTCCTGACTTTC,CASSLRTSGRLAGANVLTF
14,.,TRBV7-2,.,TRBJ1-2,TGTGCCAGCAGCTTAGTCTGGGCTAACTATGGCTACACCTTC,CASSLVWANYGYTF